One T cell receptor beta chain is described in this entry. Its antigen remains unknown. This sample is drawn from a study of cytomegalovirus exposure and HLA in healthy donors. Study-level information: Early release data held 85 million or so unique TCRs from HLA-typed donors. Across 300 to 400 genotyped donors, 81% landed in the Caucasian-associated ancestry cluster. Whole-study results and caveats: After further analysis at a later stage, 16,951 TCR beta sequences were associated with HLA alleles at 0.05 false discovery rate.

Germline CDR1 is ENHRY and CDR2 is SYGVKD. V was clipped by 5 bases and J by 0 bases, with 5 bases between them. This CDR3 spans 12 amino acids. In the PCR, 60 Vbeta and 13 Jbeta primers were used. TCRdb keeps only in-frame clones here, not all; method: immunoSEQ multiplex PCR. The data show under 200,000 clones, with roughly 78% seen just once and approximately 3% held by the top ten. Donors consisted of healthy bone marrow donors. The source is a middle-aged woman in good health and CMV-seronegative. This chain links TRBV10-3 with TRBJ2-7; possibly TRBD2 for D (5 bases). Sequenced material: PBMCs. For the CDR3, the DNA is TGTGCCATCAGTCGGGACTCCTACGAGCAGTACTTC. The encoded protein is CAISRDSYEQYF.